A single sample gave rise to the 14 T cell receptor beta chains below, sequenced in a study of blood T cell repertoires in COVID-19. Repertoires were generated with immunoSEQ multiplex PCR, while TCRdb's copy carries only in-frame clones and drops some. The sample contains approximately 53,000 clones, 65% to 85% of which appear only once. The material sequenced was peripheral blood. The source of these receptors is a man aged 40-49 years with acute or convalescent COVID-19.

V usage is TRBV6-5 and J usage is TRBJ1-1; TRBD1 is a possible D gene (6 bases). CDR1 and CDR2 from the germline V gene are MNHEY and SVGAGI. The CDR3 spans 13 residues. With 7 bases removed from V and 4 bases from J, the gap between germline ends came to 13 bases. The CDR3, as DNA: TGTGCCAGCACCAGGGGAGGGAGCACTGAAGCTTTCTTT. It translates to CASTRGGSTEAFF.

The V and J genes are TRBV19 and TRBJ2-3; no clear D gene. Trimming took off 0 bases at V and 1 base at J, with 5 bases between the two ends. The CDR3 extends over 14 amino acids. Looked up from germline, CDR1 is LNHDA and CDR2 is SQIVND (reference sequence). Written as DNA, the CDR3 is TGTGCCAGTAGTATAGATACTGGCACAGATACGCAGTATTTT. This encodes CASSIDTGTDTQYF.

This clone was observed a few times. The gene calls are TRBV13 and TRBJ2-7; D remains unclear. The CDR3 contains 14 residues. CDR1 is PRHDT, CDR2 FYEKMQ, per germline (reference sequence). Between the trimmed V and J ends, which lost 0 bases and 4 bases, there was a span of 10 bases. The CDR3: CASSLGAGLYEQYF. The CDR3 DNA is TGTGCCAGCAGCTTAGGCGCCGGGTTATACGAGCAGTACTTC.

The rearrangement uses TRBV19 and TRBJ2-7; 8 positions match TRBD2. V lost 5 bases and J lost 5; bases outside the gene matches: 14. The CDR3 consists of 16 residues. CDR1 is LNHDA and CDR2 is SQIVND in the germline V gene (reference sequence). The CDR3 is CASSPRGSREGNEQYF. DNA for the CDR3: TGTGCCAGTAGTCCCCGGGGTTCCCGGGAGGGCAACGAGCAGTACTTC. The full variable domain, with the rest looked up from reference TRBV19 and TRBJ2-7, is DGGITQSPKYLFRKEGQNVTLSCEQNLNHDAMYWYRQDPGQGLRLIYYSQIVNDFQKGDIAEGYSVSREKKESFPLTVTSAQKNPTAFYLCASSPRGSREGNEQYFGPGTRLTVT.

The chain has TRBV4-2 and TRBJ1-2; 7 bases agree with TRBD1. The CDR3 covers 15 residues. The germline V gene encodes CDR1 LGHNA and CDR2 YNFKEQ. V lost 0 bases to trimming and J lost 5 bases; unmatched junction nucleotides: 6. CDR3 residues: CASSQEGQAAYGYTF. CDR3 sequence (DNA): TGTGCCAGCAGCCAAGAAGGACAGGCGGCTTATGGCTACACCTTC.

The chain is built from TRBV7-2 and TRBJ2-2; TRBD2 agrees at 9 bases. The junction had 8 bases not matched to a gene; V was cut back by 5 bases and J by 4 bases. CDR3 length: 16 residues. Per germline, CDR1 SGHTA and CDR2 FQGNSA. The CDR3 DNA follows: TGTGCCAGCAGCGACGTGGCGGGGGGGTTCACCGGGGAGCTGTTTTTT. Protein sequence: CASSDVAGGFTGELFF.

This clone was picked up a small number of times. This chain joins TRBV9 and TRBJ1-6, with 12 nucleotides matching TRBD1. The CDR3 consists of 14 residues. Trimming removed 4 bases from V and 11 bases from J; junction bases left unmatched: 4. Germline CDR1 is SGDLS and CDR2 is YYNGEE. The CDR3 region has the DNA TGTGCCAGCAGCTTGGGACAGGGGGCAACACCCCTCCACTTT. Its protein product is CASSLGQGATPLHF.

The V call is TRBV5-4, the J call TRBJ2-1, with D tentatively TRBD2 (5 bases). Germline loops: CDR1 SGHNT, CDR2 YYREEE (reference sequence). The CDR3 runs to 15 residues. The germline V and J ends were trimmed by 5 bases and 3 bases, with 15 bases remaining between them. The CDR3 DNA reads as TGTGCCAGCAGGCTGGACCGAGGGAGCTACAATGAGCAGTTCTTC. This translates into CASRLDRGSYNEQFF.

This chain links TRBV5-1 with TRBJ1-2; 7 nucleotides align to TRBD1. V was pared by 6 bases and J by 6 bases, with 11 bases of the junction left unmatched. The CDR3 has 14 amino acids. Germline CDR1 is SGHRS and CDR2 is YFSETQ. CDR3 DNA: TGCGCCAGCAATCCCAACCCGACAGGGAATGGCTACACCTTC. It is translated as CASNPNPTGNGYTF.

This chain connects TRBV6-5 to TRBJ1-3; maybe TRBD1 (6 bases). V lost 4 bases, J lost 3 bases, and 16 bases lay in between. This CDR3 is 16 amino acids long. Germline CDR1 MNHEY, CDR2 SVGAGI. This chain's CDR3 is CASSSRRGYGGNTIYF. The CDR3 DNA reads TGTGCCAGCAGTTCAAGAAGGGGGTACGGTGGAAACACCATATATTTT.

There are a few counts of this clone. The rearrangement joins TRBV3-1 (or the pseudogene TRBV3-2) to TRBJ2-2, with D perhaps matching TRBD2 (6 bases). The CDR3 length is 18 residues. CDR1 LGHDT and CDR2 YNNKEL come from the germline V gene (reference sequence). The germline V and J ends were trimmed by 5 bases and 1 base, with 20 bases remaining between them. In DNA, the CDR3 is TGTGCCAGCAGCGGGATTAGAATGGGACTCTTGAACACCGGGGAGCTGTTTTTT. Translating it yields CASSGIRMGLLNTGELFF.

CDR3 nucleotides: TGTGCCAGCAGTTTACGCGACAGGAGCTCCTACGAGCAGTACTTC. Its protein product is CASSLRDRSSYEQYF. The chain joins TRBV27 to TRBJ2-7, with TRBD1 as a possible D gene (6 bases). This CDR3 has 15 residues. The V end lost 2 bases, the J end lost 0 bases, and 11 bases lay between the germline ends. Looked up from germline, CDR1 is MNHEY and CDR2 is SMNVEV (reference sequence).

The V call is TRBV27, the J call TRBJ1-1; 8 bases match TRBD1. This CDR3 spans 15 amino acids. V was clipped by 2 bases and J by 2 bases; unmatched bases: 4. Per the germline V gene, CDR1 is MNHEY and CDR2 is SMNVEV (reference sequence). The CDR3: CASSLLAGGNTEAFF. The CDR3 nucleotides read TGTGCCAGCAGTTTACTCGCAGGGGGCAACACTGAAGCTTTCTTT.

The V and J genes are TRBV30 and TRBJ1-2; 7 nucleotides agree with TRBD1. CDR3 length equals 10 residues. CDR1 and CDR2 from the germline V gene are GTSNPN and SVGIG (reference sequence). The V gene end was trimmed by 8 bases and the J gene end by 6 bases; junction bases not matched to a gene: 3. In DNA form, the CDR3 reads TGTGCCGGACAGGTCGATGGCTACACCTTC. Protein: CAGQVDGYTF.